A single sample is the source of the 24 T cell receptor beta chains below, sequenced in a study of blood T cell repertoires in COVID-19. The method was immunoSEQ multiplex PCR; TCRdb's version includes in-frame clones alone and lacks a portion of them. The sample yields roughly 230,000 clones, 80% to 90% seen once. The source material was peripheral blood. The receptors originated from a middle-aged man with active or convalescent COVID-19.

The gene calls are TRBV4-1 and TRBJ2-2; a possible D gene is TRBD2 (5 bases). Germline CDR1 reads MGHRA; CDR2 reads YSYEKL. The CDR3 covers 16 residues. The V gene lost 0 bases and the J gene lost 2 bases, with 10 bases spanning the gap. The DNA for the CDR3 is TGCGCCAGCAGCCAAGAGCGAGGGTTCAACACCGGGGAGCTGTTTTTT. Translating gives CASSQERGFNTGELFF.

This clone was recorded only once. The V call is TRBV5-1, the J call TRBJ2-7; the match to TRBD1 covers 7 bases. V was clipped by 4 bases and J by 4 bases; unmatched bases: 8. The CDR3 covers 14 residues. CDR1 is SGHRS, CDR2 YFSETQ, per germline. Here the CDR3 reads CASSHRDRLYEQYF. CDR3 nucleotide sequence: TGCGCCAGCAGCCACCGGGACAGACTATACGAGCAGTACTTC.

CDR3 DNA sequence: TGTGCCAGTAGCCAAACAGGGTCCGTGACTGAAGCTTTCTTT. Its translation is CASSQTGSVTEAFF. The chain recombines TRBV19 with TRBJ1-1, with a tentative D call TRBD1 (6 bases). The germline gives CDR1 LNHDA, CDR2 SQIVND (reference sequence). CDR3 length: 14 amino acids. The V end lost 6 bases, the J end lost 5 bases, and 16 bases lay between the germline ends.

The chain recombines TRBV12-3 or TRBV12-4 with TRBJ1-5; the D is unclear. With 5 bases removed from V and 4 bases from J, the gap between germline ends came to 6 bases. This CDR3 has 12 amino acids. DNA for the CDR3: TGTGCCAGCAGTGGGCAAAATCAGCCCCAGCATTTT. Protein sequence: CASSGQNQPQHF.

V and J are TRBV5-1 and TRBJ2-3, with D unclear. Germline assignment: CDR1 SGHRS and CDR2 YFSETQ. The CDR3 runs to 15 residues. Trimming took 6 bases from V and 1 from J, leaving 15 bases between them. As DNA, the CDR3 is TGCGCCAGCATGAAGTATACCTTAGGCACAGATACGCAGTATTTT. Its translation is CASMKYTLGTDTQYF.

V usage is TRBV2 and J usage is TRBJ1-3; the D gene is possibly TRBD1 (5 bases). V shed 5 bases and J shed 0 bases, with 17 bases lying between them. This CDR3 is built from 17 residues. Germline V gene sequence: CDR1 SNHLY, CDR2 FYNNEI. CDR3 protein: CASSYLYGALSGNTIYF. The CDR3 nucleotides are TGTGCCAGCAGTTATCTCTATGGGGCACTCTCTGGAAACACCATATATTTT. The full variable domain, in which reference TRBV2 and TRBJ1-3 provide the parts outside the CDR3, is EPEVTQTPSHQVTQMGQEVILRCVPISNHLYFYWYRQILGQKVEFLVSFYNNEISEKSEIFDDQFSVERPDGSNFTLKIRSTKLEDSAMYFCASSYLYGALSGNTIYFGEGSWLTVV.

The chain combines TRBV27 with TRBJ2-2, with D maybe TRBD2 (6 bases). This CDR3 region has 16 residues. V was clipped by 8 bases and J by 3 bases, with 19 bases between them. From germline, CDR1 is MNHEY and CDR2 SMNVEV (reference sequence). CDR3 in amino acids: CASANRDLGYTGELFF. Written as DNA, the CDR3 is TGTGCCAGCGCAAACCGGGACTTGGGGTACACCGGGGAGCTGTTTTTT.

This clone was detected only a few times. The chain combines TRBV7-8 with TRBJ1-4, with unresolved D. V was pared by 4 bases and J by 2 bases, with 14 bases between. This CDR3 is 16 amino acids long. CDR1 and CDR2 from the germline V gene are SGHVS and FQNEAQ. DNA of the CDR3: TGTGCCAGCAGCTCCGCCGGAGGCGTCACTAATGAAAAACTGTTTTTT. Its translation: CASSSAGGVTNEKLFF.

The CDR3 loop reads CATSRDRGTGSEQYF. In nucleotides, the CDR3 is TGTGCCACCAGCAGAGATCGTGGGACAGGGAGCGAGCAGTACTTC. This chain links TRBV15 with TRBJ2-7, with 9 bases aligning to TRBD1. Per the germline V gene, CDR1 is LNHNV and CDR2 is YYDKDF (reference sequence). This CDR3 comprises 15 residues. With V trimmed by 0 bases and J by 6 bases, 6 bases remained unmatched.

This clone was detected only a few times. V usage is TRBV4-1 and J usage is TRBJ2-1; TRBD2 matches at 12 bases. From germline, CDR1 is MGHRA and CDR2 YSYEKL. Germline trimming cut 1 base from V and 7 bases from J; bases unmatched to any gene: 11. The length of the CDR3 is 18 residues. CDR3 DNA: TGCGCCAGCAGCCAAGCCCCTGGGACTAGCGGGTTAGGGAATGAGCAGTTCTTC. Translating it yields CASSQAPGTSGLGNEQFF.

The genes are TRBV7-2 and TRBJ1-2; no firm D call. The CDR3 loop spans 14 amino acids. CDR1 is SGHTA and CDR2 is FQGNSA in the germline V gene. Trimming removed 1 base from V and 7 bases from J, with 13 bases in between. For the CDR3, the DNA is TGTGCCAGCAGCTTAGAAAGAGGGCCCATTGGCTACACCTTC. Amino acids: CASSLERGPIGYTF.

The rearrangement joins TRBV24-1 to TRBJ2-1; 11 nucleotides match TRBD2. Losses at the gene ends were 5 bases for V and 6 bases for J; bases not matched to a gene: 14. The CDR3 runs to 18 residues. CDR1 is KGHDR and CDR2 is SFDVKD in the germline V gene. CDR3 sequence: CATSGTRPTSGIGNEQFF. The CDR3 DNA follows: TGTGCCACCAGTGGTACCCGCCCGACTAGCGGGATCGGCAATGAGCAGTTCTTC.

This chain connects TRBV7-9 to TRBJ2-7; TRBD2 matches 9 bases. CDR3 length: 15 amino acids. After removal of 4 bases from V and 2 bases from J, the junction contained 6 bases not matched to a gene. The germline V gene has CDR1 SEHNR and CDR2 FQNEAQ (reference sequence). As DNA, the CDR3 is TGTGCCAGCAGCTGGAGCGGGGGGACACCCTACGAGCAGTACTTC. Translation: CASSWSGGTPYEQYF.

This clone was counted once. The gene calls are TRBV6-2 or TRBV6-3 and TRBJ1-2, with TRBD1 identical over 8 bases. Trimming cost V 5 bases and J 8 bases; bases outside gene matches: 13. Germline V lookup: CDR1 MNHEY, CDR2 SVGEGT. The CDR3 totals 15 residues. The CDR3: CASSARTGTLRGYTF. The DNA of the CDR3 is TGTGCCAGCAGTGCCCGGACAGGGACCCTACGGGGCTACACCTTC.

This chain uses TRBV10-1 with TRBJ1-4; 10 bases agree with TRBD1. From germline, CDR1 is WNHNN and CDR2 SYGVQD (reference sequence). The CDR3 spans 15 residues. The trim removed 3 bases at V and 9 bases at J, leaving 7 bases unmatched. The CDR3, as DNA: TGCGCCAGCAGTGATTCCGGGACAGGGGATAAAAAACTGTTTTTT. Translation gives CASSDSGTGDKKLFF.

CDR3 amino acids: CASSPRTGGDEQYF. The DNA of the CDR3 is TGTGCCAGCAGCCCCCGGACAGGGGGTGACGAGCAGTACTTC. V usage is TRBV14 and J usage is TRBJ2-7, with 10 bases fitting TRBD1. J lost 5 bases, V lost 4 bases, and 5 bases had no gene match. Per germline, CDR1 SGHDN and CDR2 FVKESK. There are 14 residues in the CDR3. Combining the CDR3 with reference TRBV14 and TRBJ2-7 gives the whole variable domain EAGVTQFPSHSVIEKGQTVTLRCDPISGHDNLYWYRRVMGKEIKFLLHFVKESKQDESGMPNNRFLAERTGGTYSTLKVQPAELEDSGVYFCASSPRTGGDEQYFGPGTRLTVT.

The chain uses TRBV6-2 or TRBV6-3 and TRBJ2-4; the D gene is possibly TRBD1 (6 bases). Germline CDR1 MNHEY, CDR2 SVGEGT. The CDR3 totals 18 residues. The V and J ends lost 1 base and 8 bases respectively, with 24 bases between them. Here the CDR3 reads CASSYWQGPPKKDHIQYF. The CDR3, as DNA: TGTGCCAGCAGTTACTGGCAGGGGCCGCCCAAAAAGGATCACATTCAGTACTTC.

The rearrangement links TRBV30 to TRBJ2-3; D is ambiguous. The CDR3 runs to 11 residues. Germline V gene data show CDR1 as GTSNPN and CDR2 as SVGIG (reference sequence). The V end lost 2 bases, the J end lost 6 bases, and 6 bases lay between the germline ends. CDR3 bases: TGTGCCTGGAGTCTGTTGGATACGCAGTATTTT. This encodes CAWSLLDTQYF.

The chain is built from TRBV19 and TRBJ1-6; D remains unclear. The CDR3 is 13 amino acids. The V gene's germline CDR1 is LNHDA and CDR2 SQIVND (reference sequence). Trimming pared 4 bases from V and 4 bases from J, leaving 5 bases between. The CDR3 region is CASSTVYNSPLHF. CDR3 bases: TGTGCCAGTAGTACTGTTTATAATTCACCCCTCCACTTT.

The chain employs TRBV2 and TRBJ1-1; TRBD1 matches at 9 bases. The CDR3 spans 13 residues. V lost 8 bases and J lost 5; bases outside the gene matches: 6. Germline CDR1 is SNHLY and CDR2 is FYNNEI. The CDR3 bases are TGTGCCAGCCGGGACAGGGCGGGGACTGAAGCTTTCTTT. This codes for CASRDRAGTEAFF.

The chain carries TRBV5-1 and TRBJ1-4; a weak D match, TRBD1 (6 bases). The CDR3 consists of 16 residues. V was clipped by 0 bases and J by 8 bases, with 17 bases between them. Germline V gene lookup returns CDR1 SGHRS and CDR2 YFSETQ. In DNA form, the CDR3 reads TGCGCCAGCAGCTTGGGGGGCGGGGGCCTACGCGAAAAACTGTTTTTT. This translates into CASSLGGGGLREKLFF.

Comment on this clone: Different DNA sequences within this sample yield the same CDR3. The CDR3 sequence is CASSSGQGSTEAFF. In DNA form, the CDR3 reads TGTGCCAGCAGCTCCGGACAGGGGAGCACTGAAGCTTTCTTT. The chain combines TRBV11-2 with TRBJ1-1, with TRBD1 identical over 9 bases. The germline V gene has CDR1 SGHAT and CDR2 FQNNGV. This CDR3 contains 14 residues. The trim removed 4 bases at V and 4 bases at J, leaving 4 bases unmatched.

The chain employs TRBV28 and TRBJ2-7; D gene uncertain. Between the trimmed V and J ends, which lost 5 bases and 3 bases, there was a span of 11 bases. The CDR3 consists of 13 residues. Germline V gene data show CDR1 as MDHEN and CDR2 as SYDVKM. DNA of the CDR3: TGTGCCAGCAGTGCTGGCGGCTACTACGAGCAGTACTTC. This codes for CASSAGGYYEQYF.

The rearrangement uses TRBV7-8 and TRBJ2-7; possible D gene TRBD2, 5 bases. Per the germline V gene, CDR1 is SGHVS and CDR2 is FQNEAQ. CDR3 length: 14 amino acids. V dropped 5 bases and J dropped 0 bases, with 11 bases sitting between them. In DNA, the CDR3 is TGTGCCAGCAGCAACCCGGGGAGCTCCTACGAGCAGTACTTC. Translation: CASSNPGSSYEQYF.